What follows describes a single T cell receptor (beta chain). The antigen remains unidentified. This entry is derived from a study of blood T cells in healthy people across ages. The authors isolated at least 6.5 million PBMCs per sample. A second roughly 7 to 12 cycle PCR used barcoded and J-beta primers. Each cDNA molecule was tagged by a template-switch adaptor that had 12 random nucleotides. TCRdb re-called the 5' RACE reads through MiXCR, storing one row per CDR3 protein. The profile covers over 1,300,000 distinct CDR3 sequences, with 59% appearing a single time and about 6.7% taken by the ten largest. Notes on the study in general: Nothing was known about donor CMV status, and this possibly confounded expanded clonotype changes.

Germline V CDR1 and CDR2: DFQATT, SNEGSKA (reference sequence). The CDR3 runs 13 residues. Trimming removed 3 bases at V and 2 bases at J, with 11 bases between. This sequence originates from a young man in good health. Sequenced input: blood. The V and J genes are TRBV20-1 and TRBJ2-7; D ambiguous. The CDR3 coding sequence is TGCAGTGCTAGGCCGAGCTGGGCCTACGAGCAGTACTTC. It codes for CSARPSWAYEQYF.